The rows below give T cell receptor beta chains drawn from one sample of a study of CD8 T cells in ankylosing spondylitis. From the 5' RACE reads, TCRdb called clonotypes with MiXCR, one entry per CDR3 protein. The sample contains over 30,000 distinct CDR3 sequences, approximately 15% of which appear only once. Sequencing was performed on blood. All receptors derive from a male donor with ankylosing spondylitis or in good health (not recorded which). Both conserved end residues are part of each CDR3. Each record gives: J gene, D gene, clone size, V gene, CDR3 DNA, CDR3 protein. A D gene is named only where the DNA matches it firmly. Clone size is not always given. Where it is, it says once, few, many or a class for expanded clones.

TRBJ2-3	TRBD2	few	TRBV7-9	TGTGCCAGCAGCACCGGACTAGCAGCAGATACGCAGTATTTT	CASSTGLAADTQYF
TRBJ2-6	-	few	TRBV3-1	TGTGCCAGCAGCCAACGGGCATCTGGGGCCAACGTCCTGACTTTC	CASSQRASGANVLTF
TRBJ2-3	-	few	TRBV14	TGTGCCAGCAGCCGTTGGGGCCCGCGGCAAGATACGCAGTATTTT	CASSRWGPRQDTQYF
TRBJ2-2	-	-	TRBV5-1	TGCGCCAGCAGCTCCCAGGGTCGTGGCACCGGGGAGCTGTTTTTT	CASSSQGRGTGELFF
TRBJ1-3	-	-	TRBV7-2	TGTGCCAGCAGCCAATTCGGGACACCATACGGAAACACCATATATTTT	CASSQFGTPYGNTIYF
TRBJ1-4	TRBD1	-	TRBV14	TGTGCCAGCAGCCTCCGGGACAGGGGGATTGAAAAACTGTTTTTT	CASSLRDRGIEKLFF
TRBJ1-1	-	-	TRBV7-2	TGTGCCAGCAGCCCGGAAATCATGAACACTGAAGCTTTCTTT	CASSPEIMNTEAFF
TRBJ2-7	-	few	TRBV7-2	TGTGCCAGCAGCGGGCAAGTGGGACGGATGACCTACGAGCAGTACTTC	CASSGQVGRMTYEQYF
TRBJ1-5	-	few	TRBV3-1	TGTGCCAGCAGCAGGGGTGGTCAGCCCCAGCATTTT	CASSRGGQPQHF
TRBJ2-3	TRBD2	-	TRBV3-1	TGTGCCAGCAGCCAAGATACGACGGGAGGGATAGATACGCAGTATTTT	CASSQDTTGGIDTQYF
TRBJ2-2	-	-	TRBV29-1	TGCAGCGTCGCAAAAAACACAAACACCGGGGAGCTGTTTTTT	CSVAKNTNTGELFF
TRBJ2-1	-	few	TRBV4-3	TGCGCCAGCAGCCAAGTGCTAGCAAAAACTGAGCAGTTCTTC	CASSQVLAKTEQFF
TRBJ2-3	-	few	TRBV3-1	TGTGCCAGCAGCCAAGGGGGACACCTGAGGACAGATACGCAGTATTTT	CASSQGGHLRTDTQYF
TRBJ1-2	-	-	TRBV28	TGTGCCAGCAGCCCGAGATTAACCCCTGGCTACACCTTC	CASSPRLTPGYTF
TRBJ1-2	-	few	TRBV27	TGTGCCAGCGGATCCGGGACGGCGGGGAGCTATGGCTACACCTTC	CASGSGTAGSYGYTF
TRBJ1-1	-	few	TRBV28	TGTGCCAGCCGTTATTGGGGCACTGAAGCTTTCTTT	CASRYWGTEAFF
TRBJ2-3	TRBD1	-	TRBV9	TGTGCCAGCAGCGTAGGGACAGGGGGCACAGATACGCAGTATTTT	CASSVGTGGTDTQYF
TRBJ2-3	TRBD2	-	TRBV20-1	TGCAGTGCTAGCAAGACTAGCGGGGCCGCTAGCACAGATACGCAGTATTTT	CSASKTSGAASTDTQYF
TRBJ2-3	-	few	TRBV7-2	TGTGCCAGCAGCTTAACCCTAGCCCCGAGGACAGATACGCAGTATTTT	CASSLTLAPRTDTQYF
TRBJ2-2	-	few	TRBV7-2	TGTGCCAGCAGCTCTGGCGACGGTGTAGACACCGGGGAGCTGTTTTTT	CASSSGDGVDTGELFF
TRBJ2-2	-	few	TRBV21-1	TGTGCCAGCAGCAAAGGATCCGAGACGAACACCGGGGAGCTGTTTTTT	CASSKGSETNTGELFF
TRBJ2-5	TRBD1	-	TRBV12-3/TRBV12-4	TGTGCCAGCAGTCTAAACAGGGGGGAGACCCAGTACTTC	CASSLNRGETQYF
TRBJ2-3	TRBD2	-	TRBV20-1	TGCAGTGCTATGGGACTAGCGGGGAACACAGATACGCAGTATTTT	CSAMGLAGNTDTQYF
TRBJ1-1	-	-	TRBV6-4	TGTGCCAGCAGTGACGGTAGTTACACTGAAGCTTTCTTT	CASSDGSYTEAFF
TRBJ2-1	-	-	TRBV5-1	TGCGCCAGCAGCTTAGGGTTCGGTGAGCAGTTCTTC	CASSLGFGEQFF
TRBJ2-1	TRBD2	-	TRBV9	TGTGCCAGCAGCGTATCTAGCGGGTCCTACAATGAGCAGTTCTTC	CASSVSSGSYNEQFF
TRBJ2-7	TRBD2	-	TRBV20-1	TGCAGTGCTAGAGCTAGCGGGACGGTGCAGTACTTC	CSARASGTVQYF
TRBJ2-7	-	-	TRBV29-1	TGCAGCGTTGAGAGTCAGGGAAGGGGCGAGCAGTACTTC	CSVESQGRGEQYF
TRBJ2-3	-	-	TRBV4-2	TGTGCCAGCAGCCAAGAGTGGAACGCCGCAGATACGCAGTATTTT	CASSQEWNAADTQYF
TRBJ2-1	-	-	TRBV12-3/TRBV12-4	TGTGCCAGCAGTATAGATGGCGAGCAGTTCTTC	CASSIDGEQFF
TRBJ2-1	TRBD1	-	TRBV28	TGTGCCAGCAGTTTACGGGACAGCTACAATGAGCAGTTCTTC	CASSLRDSYNEQFF
TRBJ2-1	-	few	TRBV7-2	TGTGCCAGCAGATCCGACGGGAATGAGCAGTTCTTC	CASRSDGNEQFF
TRBJ2-1	-	-	TRBV12-3/TRBV12-4	TGTGCCAGCAGCCCGAGTGGCAATGAGCAGTTCTTC	CASSPSGNEQFF
TRBJ2-7	-	-	TRBV11-2	TGTGCCAGCAGCTTGGGGTCCTACGAGCAGTACTTC	CASSLGSYEQYF
TRBJ2-2	TRBD2	-	TRBV7-2	TGTGCCAGCAGCTTCTCAGCGGGAGGGCCCACCGGGGAGCTGTTTTTT	CASSFSAGGPTGELFF
TRBJ2-1	TRBD2	-	TRBV20-1	TGCAGTGCCGTCCCGGGACTAGCGGGACCTAGCTCCTACAATGAGCAGTTCTTC	CSAVPGLAGPSSYNEQFF
TRBJ2-2	TRBD2	few	TRBV28	TGTGCCAGCAGTTTTGAACTAGCGGGCACCGGGGAGCTGTTTTTT	CASSFELAGTGELFF
TRBJ2-7	-	few	TRBV7-6	TGTGCCAGCAGCTTAGCGGACAGCGACTACGAGCAGTACTTC	CASSLADSDYEQYF
TRBJ2-7	-	-	TRBV28	TGTGCCAGCACTGGCAGGGGCTACGAGCAGTACTTC	CASTGRGYEQYF
TRBJ1-4	-	few	TRBV6-5	TGTGCCAGCAGTGCCGCCCCCCGGGAGAAACTGTTTTTT	CASSAAPREKLFF